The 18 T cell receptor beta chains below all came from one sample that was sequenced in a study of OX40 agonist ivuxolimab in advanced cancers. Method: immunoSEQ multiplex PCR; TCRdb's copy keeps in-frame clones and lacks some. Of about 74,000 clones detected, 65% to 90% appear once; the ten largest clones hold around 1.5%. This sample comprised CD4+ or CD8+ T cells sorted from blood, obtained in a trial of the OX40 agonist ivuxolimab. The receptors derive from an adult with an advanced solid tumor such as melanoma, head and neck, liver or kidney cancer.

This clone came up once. The CDR3 DNA is TGTGCCAGCAGCTTGGGTGCTAGTAGAATGGACTATGGCTACACCTTC. The encoded protein is CASSLGASRMDYGYTF. This chain links TRBV5-4 with TRBJ1-2, with D unclear. This CDR3 is 16 amino acids long. CDR1 and CDR2 (germline): SGHNT, YYREEE (reference sequence). V lost 0 bases and J 3 bases, leaving 15 bases between the germline ends.

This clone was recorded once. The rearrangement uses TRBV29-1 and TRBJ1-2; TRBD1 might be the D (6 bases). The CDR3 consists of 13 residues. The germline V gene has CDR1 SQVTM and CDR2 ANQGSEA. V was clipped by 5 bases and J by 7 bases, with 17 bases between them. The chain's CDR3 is CSVSHGGLAGYTF. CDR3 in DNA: TGCAGCGTTTCCCACGGGGGGCTGGCTGGCTACACCTTC.

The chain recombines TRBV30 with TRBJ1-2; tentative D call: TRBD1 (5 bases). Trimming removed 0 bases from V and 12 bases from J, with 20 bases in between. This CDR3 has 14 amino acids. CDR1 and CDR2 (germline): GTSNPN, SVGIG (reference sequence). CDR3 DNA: TGTGCCTGGAGTGTAGCTTCTTCCGGGGGAAAAGACACCTTC. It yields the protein CAWSVASSGGKDTF.

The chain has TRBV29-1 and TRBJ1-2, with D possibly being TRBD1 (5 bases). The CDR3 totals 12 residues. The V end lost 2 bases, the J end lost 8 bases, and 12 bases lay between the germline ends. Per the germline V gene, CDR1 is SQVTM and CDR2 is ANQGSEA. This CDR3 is CSVEILGVGYTF. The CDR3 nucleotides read TGCAGCGTTGAAATTTTGGGGGTCGGCTACACCTTC.

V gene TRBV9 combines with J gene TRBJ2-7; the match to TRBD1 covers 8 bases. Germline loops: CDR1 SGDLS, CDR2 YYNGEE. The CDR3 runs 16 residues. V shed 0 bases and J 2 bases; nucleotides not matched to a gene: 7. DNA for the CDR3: TGTGCCAGCAGCGTAGGTCGGGACAGGAGAACCTACGAGCAGTACTTC. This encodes CASSVGRDRRTYEQYF.

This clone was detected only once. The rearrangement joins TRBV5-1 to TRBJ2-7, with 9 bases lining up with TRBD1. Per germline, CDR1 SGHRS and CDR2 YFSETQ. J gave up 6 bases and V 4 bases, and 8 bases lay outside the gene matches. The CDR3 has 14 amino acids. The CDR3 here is CASSPGTGSFEQYF. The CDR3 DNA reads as TGCGCCAGCAGCCCCGGGACAGGGTCTTTCGAGCAGTACTTC.

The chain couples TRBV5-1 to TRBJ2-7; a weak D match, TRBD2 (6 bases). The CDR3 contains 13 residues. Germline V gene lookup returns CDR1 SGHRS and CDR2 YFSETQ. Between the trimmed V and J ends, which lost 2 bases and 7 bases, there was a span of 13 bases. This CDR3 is CASSLGTPGEQYF. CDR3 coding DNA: TGCGCCAGCAGCTTAGGGACTCCGGGAGAGCAGTACTTC.

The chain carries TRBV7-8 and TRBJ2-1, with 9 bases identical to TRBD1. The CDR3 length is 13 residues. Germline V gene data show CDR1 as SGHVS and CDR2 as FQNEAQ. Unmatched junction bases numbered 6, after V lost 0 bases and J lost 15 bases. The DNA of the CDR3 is TGTGCCAGCAGCTTAGCTGGGACAGGGCGACCGTTCTTC. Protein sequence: CASSLAGTGRPFF.

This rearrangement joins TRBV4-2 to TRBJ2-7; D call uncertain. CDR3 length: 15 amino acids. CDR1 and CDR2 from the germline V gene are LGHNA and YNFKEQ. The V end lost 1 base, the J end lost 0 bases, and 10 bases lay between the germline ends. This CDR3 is CASSQGLTTSYEQYF. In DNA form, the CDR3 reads TGTGCCAGCAGCCAAGGACTTACTACCTCCTACGAGCAGTACTTC.

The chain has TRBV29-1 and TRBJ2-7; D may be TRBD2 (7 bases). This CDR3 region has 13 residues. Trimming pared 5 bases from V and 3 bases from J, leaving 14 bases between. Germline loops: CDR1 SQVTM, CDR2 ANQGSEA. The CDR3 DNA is TGCAGCGTTTTAAGGGGGGGGCTCTACGAGCAGTACTTC. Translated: CSVLRGGLYEQYF.

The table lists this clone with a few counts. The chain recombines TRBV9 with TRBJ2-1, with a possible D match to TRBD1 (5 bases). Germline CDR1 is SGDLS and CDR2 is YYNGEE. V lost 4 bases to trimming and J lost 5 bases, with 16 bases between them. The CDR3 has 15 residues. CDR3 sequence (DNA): TGTGCCAGCAGCCTCCTTATGGCAGGGAACAATGAGCAGTTCTTC. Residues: CASSLLMAGNNEQFF.

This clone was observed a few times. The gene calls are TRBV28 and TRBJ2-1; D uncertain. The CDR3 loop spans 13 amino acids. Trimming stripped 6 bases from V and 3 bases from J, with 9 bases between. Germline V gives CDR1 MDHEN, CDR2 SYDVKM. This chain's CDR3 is CASSPADYNEQFF. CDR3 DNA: TGTGCCAGCAGCCCCGCGGACTACAATGAGCAGTTCTTC.

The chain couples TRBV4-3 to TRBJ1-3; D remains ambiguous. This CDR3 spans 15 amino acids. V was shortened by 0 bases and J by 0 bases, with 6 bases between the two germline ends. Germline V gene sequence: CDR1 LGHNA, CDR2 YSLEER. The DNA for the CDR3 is TGCGCCAGCAGCCAAGATTACAGCTCTGGAAACACCATATATTTT. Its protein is CASSQDYSSGNTIYF.

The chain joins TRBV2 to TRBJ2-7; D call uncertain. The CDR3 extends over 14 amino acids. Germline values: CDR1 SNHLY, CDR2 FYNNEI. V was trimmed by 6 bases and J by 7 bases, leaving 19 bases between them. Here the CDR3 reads CASREELYGGEQYF. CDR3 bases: TGTGCCAGCAGAGAGGAGCTCTACGGTGGGGAGCAGTACTTC.

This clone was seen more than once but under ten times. The CDR3 is CASSPLAGDRGDNEQFF. The CDR3 bases are TGTGCCAGCTCACCCCTAGCGGGAGACAGGGGGGACAATGAGCAGTTCTTC. The genes are TRBV18 and TRBJ2-1, with D possibly being TRBD2 (10 bases). The CDR3 length is 17 residues. Germline CDR1 is KGHSH and CDR2 is LQKENI. The V and J ends lost 3 bases and 5 bases respectively, with 20 bases between them.

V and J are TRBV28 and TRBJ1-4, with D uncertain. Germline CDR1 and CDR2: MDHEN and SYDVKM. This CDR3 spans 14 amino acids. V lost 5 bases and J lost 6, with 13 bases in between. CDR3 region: CASSPGGLYEKLFF. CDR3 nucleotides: TGTGCCAGCAGTCCGGGTGGGTTGTATGAAAAACTGTTTTTT.

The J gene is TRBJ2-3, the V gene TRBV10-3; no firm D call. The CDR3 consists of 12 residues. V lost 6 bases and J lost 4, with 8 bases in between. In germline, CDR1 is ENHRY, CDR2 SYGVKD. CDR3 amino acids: CAIRLGSDTQYF. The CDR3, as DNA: TGTGCCATCAGGCTTGGGTCAGATACGCAGTATTTT.

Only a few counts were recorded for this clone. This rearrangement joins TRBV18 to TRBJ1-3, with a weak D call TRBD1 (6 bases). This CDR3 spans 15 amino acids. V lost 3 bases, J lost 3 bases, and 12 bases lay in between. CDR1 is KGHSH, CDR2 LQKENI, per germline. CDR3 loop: CASSPRGGGGNTIYF. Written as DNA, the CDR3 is TGTGCCAGCTCACCCAGGGGAGGTGGTGGAAACACCATATATTTT.